This TCR beta chain was found in a study of T cell repertoires in cytomegalovirus infection. Study-level information: Carrying CMV and the relevant HLA type showed in public TCR beta signatures. Study-wide results and caveats: Adding up the frequency of public TCR beta families identified people who carried CMV plus the relevant HLA.

This clonotype was observed at least ten times. Its antigen is not known. TCRdb re-analysed the reads in MiXCR, keeping a single row per CDR3 protein. The table records 650,000 to 900,000 distinct CDR3 sequences, about 31% of them present only once. The TCR originated in a human donor in good health (CMV status not recorded). Some clones in this sample may be carry-over from other donors' samples. The input for sequencing was cultured CD8+ T cells from PBMCs, taken from culture after CMV antigen stimulation.

The CDR3 bases are TGTGCCAGCAGCTTAGCGGTGGACAGGGCGACTGAAGCTTTCTTT. Translating gives CASSLAVDRATEAFF. The rearrangement uses TRBV7-2 and TRBJ1-1, with TRBD1 identical over 8 bases. Germline trimming cut 0 bases from V and 5 bases from J; bases unmatched to any gene: 5. The CDR3 sequence is 15 residues long. Germline V CDR1 and CDR2: SGHTA, FQGNSA. The entire variable domain, with the rest obtained from reference TRBV7-2 and TRBJ1-1, is as follows: GAGVSQSPSNKVTEKGKDVELRCDPISGHTALYWYRQSLGQGLEFLIYFQGNSAPDKSGLPSDRFSAERTGGSVSTLTIQRTQQEDSAVYLCASSLAVDRATEAFFGQGTRLTVV.